Listed below are T cell receptor beta chains from one sample, sequenced in a study of cytomegalovirus exposure and HLA in healthy donors. Profiled with immunoSEQ multiplex PCR; TCRdb holds only in-frame clones, not every one. Among about 150,000 clones listed, over 75% were seen once. Input material: PBMCs. The receptors were sampled from a woman in her 40s in good health and CMV-seropositive. The CDR3 runs from the conserved cysteine through the conserved F or W. Each record gives: J gene, V gene, clone size, D gene, CDR3 DNA, CDR3 protein. D genes are given only for firm matches. Where a row states a size, it is once, few, many or the class of an expanded clone; other rows omit it.

J gene: TRBJ2-1; V gene: TRBV7-9; clone size: .; D gene: .; CDR3 DNA: TGTGCCAGCAGCACGGGGACATGGACCAGCTCCTACAATGAGCAGTTCTTC; CDR3 protein: CASSTGTWTSSYNEQFF
J gene: TRBJ2-7; V gene: TRBV5-5; clone size: .; D gene: TRBD2; CDR3 DNA: TGTGCCAGCAGCCGAAGACATACTGTACTTTCTAGCGGGAGGCACTACGAGCAGTACTTC; CDR3 protein: CASSRRHTVLSSGRHYEQYF
J gene: TRBJ1-2; V gene: TRBV6-5; clone size: .; D gene: TRBD1; CDR3 DNA: TGTGCCAGCAGTTACCTTCTCGGACAGGTTAACTATGGCTACACCTTC; CDR3 protein: CASSYLLGQVNYGYTF
J gene: TRBJ1-1; V gene: TRBV2; clone size: .; D gene: .; CDR3 DNA: TGTGCCAGCAGTTCCGACACCCGTCTTTCTGAAGCTTTCTTT; CDR3 protein: CASSSDTRLSEAFF
J gene: TRBJ1-6; V gene: TRBV30; clone size: .; D gene: .; CDR3 DNA: TGTGCCTGGAGTTTTCCCCCCGGCAGGTCCTCAGGGTATAATTCACCCCTCCACTTT; CDR3 protein: CAWSFPPGRSSGYNSPLHF
J gene: TRBJ1-1; V gene: TRBV15; clone size: .; D gene: .; CDR3 DNA: TGTGCCACCAGCAGATATGGGGCGAGCAACACTGAAGCTTTCTTT; CDR3 protein: CATSRYGASNTEAFF
J gene: TRBJ2-3; V gene: TRBV27; clone size: once; D gene: .; CDR3 DNA: TGTGCCAGCAGTCCCCTCCGGAGCGAACGCGCGGATACGCAGTATTTT; CDR3 protein: CASSPLRSERADTQYF
J gene: TRBJ2-7; V gene: TRBV27; clone size: .; D gene: TRBD1; CDR3 DNA: TGTGCCAGCAGTCCCCGGACAGGCCCGGGGGAGCAGTACTTC; CDR3 protein: CASSPRTGPGEQYF
J gene: TRBJ1-2; V gene: TRBV6-6; clone size: few; D gene: .; CDR3 DNA: TGTGCCAGCAGTACGGGATGGGACTATGGCTACACCTTC; CDR3 protein: CASSTGWDYGYTF
J gene: TRBJ1-6; V gene: TRBV9; clone size: .; D gene: .; CDR3 DNA: TGTGCCAGCAGCCTCAGGGCTGGCAATTCACCCCTCCACTTT; CDR3 protein: CASSLRAGNSPLHF
J gene: TRBJ2-7; V gene: TRBV30; clone size: .; D gene: .; CDR3 DNA: TGTGCCTGGAGTGGACGGGTTAAGGCGGGTGGGGTTATGTACTTC; CDR3 protein: CAWSGRVKAGGVMYF
J gene: TRBJ2-3; V gene: TRBV11-2; clone size: .; D gene: TRBD1; CDR3 DNA: TGTGCCAGCAGGTTAAGATCCGGGACAGGGGCAGATACGCAGTATTTT; CDR3 protein: CASRLRSGTGADTQYF
J gene: TRBJ2-7; V gene: TRBV15; clone size: .; D gene: TRBD1; CDR3 DNA: TGTGCCGCCAGCTATATTCCGGGACAGCGTCCATACGAGCAGTACTTC; CDR3 protein: CAASYIPGQRPYEQYF
J gene: TRBJ1-3; V gene: TRBV2; clone size: .; D gene: TRBD1; CDR3 DNA: TGTGCCAGCAGTGAAGGCCGACAGGGAAGGAACACCATATATTTT; CDR3 protein: CASSEGRQGRNTIYF
J gene: TRBJ1-1; V gene: TRBV5-1; clone size: .; D gene: .; CDR3 DNA: TGCGCCAGCAGCTTGGATTTGGCCACTGAAGCTTTCTTT; CDR3 protein: CASSLDLATEAFF
J gene: TRBJ1-1; V gene: TRBV14; clone size: .; D gene: .; CDR3 DNA: TGTGCCAGCAGCCAGGCCGGGGACACTGAAGCTTTCTTT; CDR3 protein: CASSQAGDTEAFF
J gene: TRBJ2-3; V gene: TRBV5-1; clone size: .; D gene: TRBD1; CDR3 DNA: TGCGCCAGCAGCTCACCGGGACAGCGCACAGATACGCAGTATTTT; CDR3 protein: CASSSPGQRTDTQYF
J gene: TRBJ1-1; V gene: TRBV5-4; clone size: .; D gene: TRBD1; CDR3 DNA: TGTGCCAGCAGCCCTGGGACAGGGAGTGAAGCTTTCTTT; CDR3 protein: CASSPGTGSEAFF
J gene: TRBJ2-5; V gene: TRBV18; clone size: .; D gene: .; CDR3 DNA: TGTGCCAGCTCACCACCGACAGGAAAACAAGAGACCCAGTACTTC; CDR3 protein: CASSPPTGKQETQYF
J gene: TRBJ2-3; V gene: TRBV12-5; clone size: .; D gene: TRBD2; CDR3 DNA: TGTGCTAGTGGTCTGGGACTAGCGGGAGTAGATACGCAGTATTTT; CDR3 protein: CASGLGLAGVDTQYF
J gene: TRBJ2-3; V gene: TRBV9; clone size: .; D gene: TRBD1; CDR3 DNA: TGTGCCAGCAGTGGGACAGGGCACAGCACAGATACGCAGTATTTT; CDR3 protein: CASSGTGHSTDTQYF
J gene: TRBJ2-7; V gene: TRBV30; clone size: .; D gene: TRBD1; CDR3 DNA: TGTGCCTGGAGAGGACAGGGGGCAAGGGAGCAGTACTTC; CDR3 protein: CAWRGQGAREQYF
J gene: TRBJ1-6; V gene: TRBV9; clone size: .; D gene: .; CDR3 DNA: TGTGCCAGCAGCCAGGACATTAACTCTCTCCACTTT; CDR3 protein: CASSQDINSLHF
J gene: TRBJ1-2; V gene: TRBV6-5; clone size: .; D gene: .; CDR3 DNA: TGTGCCAGCAGCCGAGCGGGGGTTGACGGCTATGGCTACACCTTC; CDR3 protein: CASSRAGVDGYGYTF
J gene: TRBJ1-1; V gene: TRBV10-3; clone size: once; D gene: TRBD1; CDR3 DNA: TGTGCCATCAGTGACTTCGGGACAGCTATGAACACTGAAGCTTTCTTT; CDR3 protein: CAISDFGTAMNTEAFF
J gene: TRBJ2-2; V gene: TRBV15; clone size: .; D gene: TRBD2; CDR3 DNA: TGTGCCACCAGCAGAACCGGGACTAGGACCGGGGAGCTGTTTTTT; CDR3 protein: CATSRTGTRTGELFF
J gene: TRBJ2-7; V gene: TRBV29-1; clone size: .; D gene: TRBD1; CDR3 DNA: TGCAGCTACGGACAGGCCCTTGGGGAGCAGTACTTC; CDR3 protein: CSYGQALGEQYF